The 30 T cell receptor beta chains listed next were all sequenced from one sample in a study of CD8+CD57+ T cells in acquired aplastic anemia. Patients who underwent sequencing had shown CD8+CD57+ cell expansion by flow cytometry. Profiles of TCR beta VDJ and CDR3 were generated from a genomic DNA template. TCRdb reprocessed the reads via MiXCR and lists one record per CDR3 protein. The sample lists 200,000 to 250,000 distinct CDR3 sequences; 65% were seen once. Sequenced: sorted CD4+, CD8+, or CD8+CD57+ T cells (not recorded which) from PBMCs. These TCRs come from a human donor with aplastic anemia.

This chain joins TRBV19 and TRBJ1-6; no clear D gene. Germline CDR1 and CDR2: LNHDA and SQIVND (reference sequence). CDR3 length equals 12 residues. Trimming took 5 bases from V and 14 from J, leaving 13 bases between them. This CDR3 is CASSSYSGSLHF. In nucleotides, the CDR3 is TGTGCCAGTAGTTCCTATTCAGGATCCCTCCACTTT. The whole variable domain, filled in from reference TRBV19 and TRBJ1-6, reads DGGITQSPKYLFRKEGQNVTLSCEQNLNHDAMYWYRQDPGQGLRLIYYSQIVNDFQKGDIAEGYSVSREKKESFPLTVTSAQKNPTAFYLCASSSYSGSLHFGNGTRLTVT.

This clonotype was seen just once. The chain combines TRBV2 with TRBJ1-2; D is undetermined. Trimming stripped 7 bases from V and 4 bases from J, with 13 bases between. CDR3 length: 13 amino acids. Germline V gene sequence: CDR1 SNHLY, CDR2 FYNNEI. Written as DNA, the CDR3 is TGTGCCAGCACCCTGGGCCCGAGCTATGGCTACACCTTC. Translation gives CASTLGPSYGYTF.

The rearrangement joins TRBV10-3 to TRBJ1-2; TRBD1 aligns across 7 bases. In germline, CDR1 is ENHRY, CDR2 SYGVKD. The J segment lost 5 bases and the V segment lost 6 bases, leaving 3 bases of the junction unmatched. This CDR3 has 12 amino acids. CDR3 sequence (DNA): TGTGCCATCAGCCGACAGGGTTATGGCTACACCTTC. It encodes CAISRQGYGYTF.

V and J are TRBV9 and TRBJ1-6; D remains ambiguous. The germline V and J ends were trimmed by 2 bases and 7 bases, with 7 bases remaining between them. The CDR3 extends over 13 amino acids. Germline values: CDR1 SGDLS, CDR2 YYNGEE. CDR3 nucleotide sequence: TGTGCCAGCAGCGTTGAAAGGAATTCACCCCTCCACTTT. This translates into CASSVERNSPLHF.

This clonotype was detected many times. One end of the junction does not line up with germline, which may come from a read error. The V call is TRBV7-3, the J call TRBJ2-7; D perhaps matches TRBD2 (5 bases). The CDR3 runs to 16 residues. CDR1 is SGHTA and CDR2 is FQGTGA in the germline V gene. As DNA, the CDR3 is TGTGCCAGCAGCGTAACTGCCGGGATAGTACCCTACGAGCAGTACTTC. Its translation: CASSVTAGIVPYEQYF.

This clonotype was observed a handful of times. This chain links TRBV19 with TRBJ1-6, with D tentatively TRBD1 (5 bases). From germline, CDR1 is LNHDA and CDR2 SQIVND (reference sequence). CDR3 size: 13 residues. V lost 9 bases to trimming and J lost 8 bases, with 14 bases between them. Here the CDR3 reads CASRGRVDSPLHF. In DNA form, the CDR3 reads TGTGCCAGCCGCGGCAGGGTCGATTCACCCCTCCACTTT.

The genes are TRBV6-5 and TRBJ1-1; D possibly corresponds to TRBD1 (5 bases). V was shortened by 5 bases and J by 4 bases, with 11 bases between the two germline ends. The CDR3 is 13 residues long. The V gene's germline CDR1 is MNHEY and CDR2 SVGAGI. CDR3 residues: CASSPPGGTEAFF. The CDR3 bases are TGTGCCAGCAGTCCCCCGGGGGGCACTGAAGCTTTCTTT.

V gene TRBV9 combines with J gene TRBJ2-7; possibly TRBD2 for D (5 bases). V lost 4 bases, J lost 0 bases, and 11 bases lay in between. Germline CDR1 and CDR2: SGDLS and YYNGEE. This CDR3 is 14 amino acids long. Here the CDR3 DNA reads TGTGCCAGCAGCCCGGACGGGGACTCCTACGAGCAGTACTTC. Its translation: CASSPDGDSYEQYF.

This CDR3 reads CASTERSTDTQYF. In DNA, the CDR3 is TGTGCCAGCACCGAGCGGAGCACAGATACGCAGTATTTT. The chain combines TRBV10-3 with TRBJ2-3; perhaps TRBD2 as D (5 bases). The CDR3 is made up of 13 amino acids. With 10 bases removed from V and 0 bases from J, the gap between germline ends came to 11 bases. Germline V gene lookup returns CDR1 ENHRY and CDR2 SYGVKD.

This chain uses TRBV12-3 or TRBV12-4 with TRBJ2-1; maybe TRBD2 (6 bases). V shed 6 bases and J shed 7 bases, with 10 bases lying between them. The CDR3 length is 12 residues. In DNA, the CDR3 is TGTGCCAGCAGGAAACTAGCAAATGAGCAGTTCTTC. The encoded protein is CASRKLANEQFF.

The chain combines TRBV7-6 with TRBJ2-2; 8 bases align to TRBD2. The CDR3 is made up of 17 amino acids. The germline V gene has CDR1 SGHVS and CDR2 FNYEAQ. V lost 2 bases to trimming and J lost 4 bases; unmatched junction nucleotides: 9. CDR3 residues: CASSLYNPAGATGELFF. DNA of the CDR3: TGTGCCAGCAGCTTATACAACCCAGCGGGAGCCACCGGGGAGCTGTTTTTT.

This sequence joins TRBV10-3 and TRBJ1-2; TRBD1 is a possible D gene (5 bases). This CDR3 region has 13 residues. Germline CDR1 and CDR2: ENHRY and SYGVKD. DNA for the CDR3: TGTGCTATCCAGACAGAAGCTAACTATGGCTACACCTTC. Amino acid sequence: CAIQTEANYGYTF.

This sequence joins TRBV9 and TRBJ2-5, with 8 bases identical to TRBD2. V was pared by 4 bases and J by 4 bases, with 9 bases of the junction left unmatched. This CDR3 region has 15 residues. In germline, CDR1 is SGDLS, CDR2 YYNGEE. The CDR3 nucleotides are TGTGCCAGCAGCTTACACGGGGGGGCGGTAGAGACCCAGTACTTC. Its protein product is CASSLHGGAVETQYF.

V gene TRBV7-6 combines with J gene TRBJ1-2, with D perhaps TRBD1 (5 bases). The CDR3 runs 13 residues. Between the trimmed V and J ends, which lost 5 bases and 5 bases, there was a span of 12 bases. CDR1 is SGHVS, CDR2 FNYEAQ, per germline. In nucleotides, the CDR3 is TGTGCCAGCAGCCCACGGGGGGAGTATGGCTACACCTTC. Translation gives CASSPRGEYGYTF.

The V call is TRBV10-3, the J call TRBJ2-5, with 7 nucleotides matching TRBD1. V was clipped by 8 bases and J by 4 bases; unmatched bases: 1. Germline V CDR1 and CDR2: ENHRY, SYGVKD. This CDR3 comprises 11 residues. For the CDR3, the DNA is TGTGCCATCCGGACAGGAGAGACCCAGTACTTC. Translating it yields CAIRTGETQYF.

This chain uses TRBV7-6 with TRBJ2-5, with 12 bases fitting TRBD2. Unmatched junction bases numbered 4, after V lost 1 base and J lost 4 bases. Germline V gene sequence: CDR1 SGHVS, CDR2 FNYEAQ. This CDR3 spans 16 amino acids. The CDR3 DNA sequence: TGTGCCAGCAGCTTAGGGACTAGCGGGGCTGTAGAGACCCAGTACTTC. Encoded protein: CASSLGTSGAVETQYF.

This chain joins TRBV10-3 and TRBJ2-7; TRBD2 matches at 8 bases. Germline V gene sequence: CDR1 ENHRY, CDR2 SYGVKD. J gave up 2 bases and V 0 bases, and 9 bases lay outside the gene matches. There are 17 residues in the CDR3. The DNA for the CDR3 is TGTGCCATCAGTGAGTCTTTGGGCGGGAGGCTAACCTACGAGCAGTACTTC. Encoded protein: CAISESLGGRLTYEQYF.

The chain links TRBV19 to TRBJ2-5; D perhaps matches TRBD2 (6 bases). Per the germline V gene, CDR1 is LNHDA and CDR2 is SQIVND (reference sequence). There are 14 residues in the CDR3. The V end lost 3 bases, the J end lost 1 base, and 9 bases lay between the germline ends. CDR3 nucleotides: TGTGCCAGTAGTATTGGGGGGTCCCAAGAGACCCAGTACTTC. Translation: CASSIGGSQETQYF.

The CDR3 coding sequence is TGCGCCAGCAGCTTGGGACCAAGGCACGAGCAGTACTTC. As protein: CASSLGPRHEQYF. V gene TRBV5-1 combines with J gene TRBJ2-7, with D hard to call. CDR3 size: 13 residues. CDR1 is SGHRS and CDR2 is YFSETQ in the germline V gene. Trimming removed 0 bases from V and 5 bases from J, with 9 bases in between.

J is TRBJ1-3 and V is TRBV7-2, with no clear D. From germline, CDR1 is SGHTA and CDR2 FQGNSA. Trimming took 8 bases from V and 4 from J, leaving 9 bases between them. This CDR3 spans 12 amino acids. The CDR3 coding sequence is TGTGCCAGCGGCAGAGCGGGAAACACCATATATTTT. This gives the protein CASGRAGNTIYF.

V is TRBV2 and J is TRBJ2-1; D remains unclear. The CDR3 has 13 residues. Trimming left V 3 bases short and J 5 bases short, with 8 bases between. In germline, CDR1 is SNHLY, CDR2 FYNNEI. The CDR3 here is CASSDFVDNEQFF. CDR3 coding DNA: TGTGCCAGCAGTGATTTCGTGGACAATGAGCAGTTCTTC.

The chain uses TRBV9 and TRBJ2-1, with D tentatively TRBD1 (6 bases). This CDR3 has 13 residues. V was cut by 3 bases and J by 7 bases, with 11 bases left in between. In germline, CDR1 is SGDLS, CDR2 YYNGEE. This CDR3 is CASSGGPGNEQFF. The DNA for the CDR3 is TGTGCCAGCAGCGGGGGGCCGGGGAATGAGCAGTTCTTC.

The rearrangement links TRBV10-3 to TRBJ1-4, with 11 bases aligning to TRBD1. Germline trimming cut 2 bases from V and 5 bases from J; bases unmatched to any gene: 1. Per the germline V gene, CDR1 is ENHRY and CDR2 is SYGVKD. The CDR3 spans 15 residues. This chain's CDR3 is CAISEGTGGNEKLFF. The CDR3 DNA is TGTGCCATCAGTGAGGGGACAGGGGGAAATGAAAAACTGTTTTTT.

This clonotype was seen many times. The chain is built from TRBV20-1 and TRBJ1-5; a possible D gene is TRBD1 (5 bases). From germline, CDR1 is DFQATT and CDR2 SNEGSKA (reference sequence). The CDR3 is made up of 14 amino acids. Trimming removed 5 bases from V and 7 bases from J, with 18 bases in between. The CDR3 DNA sequence: TGCAGTGCTCGGGCGGGGACCCCCGAACAGCCCCAGCATTTT. Protein product: CSARAGTPEQPQHF.

J is TRBJ1-2 and V is TRBV7-9, with a weak D call TRBD1 (5 bases). The germline V and J ends were trimmed by 5 bases and 3 bases, with 16 bases remaining between them. Germline assignment: CDR1 SEHNR and CDR2 FQNEAQ (reference sequence). The CDR3 totals 15 residues. CDR3 DNA: TGTGCCAGCAGCGGCCCACTCGACAGCCACTATGGCTACACCTTC. Protein product: CASSGPLDSHYGYTF.

This clonotype was seen ten or more times. This chain connects TRBV6-5 to TRBJ2-7, with D maybe TRBD2 (5 bases). Germline V gene lookup returns CDR1 MNHEY and CDR2 SVGAGI. Trimming took 6 bases from V and 0 from J, leaving 12 bases between them. The CDR3 spans 14 residues. The CDR3 loop is CASSPDWSSYEQYF. The CDR3 bases are TGTGCCAGCAGCCCGGACTGGAGCTCCTACGAGCAGTACTTC.

In its sample, this clonotype was seen many times. This sequence joins TRBV7-8 and TRBJ2-7; possibly TRBD2 for D (5 bases). Per germline, CDR1 SGHVS and CDR2 FQNEAQ. Trimming took off 5 bases at V and 4 bases at J, with 9 bases between the two ends. The CDR3 sequence is 12 residues long. Here the CDR3 DNA reads TGTGCCAGCAGCCCCACGGGATACGAGCAGTACTTC. Protein: CASSPTGYEQYF. Complete variable domain (other parts from reference TRBV7-8 and TRBJ2-7): GAGVSQSPRYKVAKRGQDVALRCDPISGHVSLFWYQQALGQGPEFLTYFQNEAQLDKSGLPSDRFFAERPEGSVSTLKIQRTQQEDSAVYLCASSPTGYEQYFGPGTRLTVT.

This clonotype was seen a handful of times. This chain links TRBV5-1 with TRBJ2-5; 8 nucleotides agree with TRBD1. Per germline, CDR1 SGHRS and CDR2 YFSETQ. Trimming took 4 bases from V and 3 from J; bases not matched to a gene: 5. The CDR3 totals 14 residues. The CDR3 loop is CASSPTTGEETQYF. The CDR3 coding sequence is TGCGCCAGCAGCCCTACGACAGGGGAAGAGACCCAGTACTTC.

The J gene is TRBJ2-1, the V gene TRBV7-6, with unresolved D. This CDR3 has 13 amino acids. The V gene lost 5 bases and the J gene lost 3 bases, with 8 bases spanning the gap. Germline assignment: CDR1 SGHVS and CDR2 FNYEAQ. The CDR3 loop reads CASSLDNYNEQFF. The CDR3 DNA sequence: TGTGCCAGCAGCCTTGACAACTACAATGAGCAGTTCTTC.

Comments on this clonotype: The junction shows a germline mismatch at one end, possibly a read error. This chain joins TRBV5-1 and TRBJ1-2; the D is unclear. The CDR3 has 15 residues. CDR1 is SGHRS, CDR2 YFSETQ, per germline. The CDR3 here is CASGFWGHQKDGYTF. Written as DNA, the CDR3 is TGTGCCAGCGGATTCTGGGGTCACCAGAAGGATGGCTACACCTTC.